Listed below are T cell receptor beta chains from one sample, sequenced in a study of PD-1 blockade in classical Hodgkin lymphoma. Measured with immunoSEQ multiplex PCR; TCRdb has only the in-frame clones, and not every one. The repertoire holds 20,000 to 30,000 clones, with roughly 79% as singletons. Material: peripheral blood mononuclear cells (PBMCs), obtained before the second cycle of nivolumab. These receptor sequences come from a human donor with classical Hodgkin lymphoma. The CDR3 runs from the conserved cysteine through the conserved F or W. The D gene is left open where the match is weak. Clone size is stated in some rows and not others, as once, few, many or a class when expanded.

size	J	V	D	DNA	CDR3
NA	TRBJ1-3	TRBV18	NA	TGTGCCAGCTCACCACAGGAGAACTCTGGAAACACCATATATTTT	CASSPQENSGNTIYF
NA	TRBJ2-1	TRBV30	NA	TGTGCCTGGAGTGCCGGCCGGGTAGGCAATGAGCAGTTCTTC	CAWSAGRVGNEQFF
NA	TRBJ2-7	TRBV7-3	NA	TGTGCCAGCAGCTTAGGGCAGGGAGACTACGAGCAGTACTTC	CASSLGQGDYEQYF
NA	TRBJ1-2	TRBV11-3	NA	TGTGCCAGCAGCCCCCGATACAACTATGGCTACACCTTC	CASSPRYNYGYTF
NA	TRBJ1-1	TRBV6-1	NA	TGTGCCAGCGGTGTGGTGGTTGGGTCAGGGACGGACACTGAAGCTTTCTTT	CASGVVVGSGTDTEAFF
NA	TRBJ1-1	TRBV4-2	NA	TGTGCCAGCAGCCCACAGGGTCGGACCACTGAAGCTTTCTTT	CASSPQGRTTEAFF
NA	TRBJ1-2	TRBV5-1	NA	TGCGCCAGCAGCTTCCCCGGACAAGGCTATGGCTACACCTTC	CASSFPGQGYGYTF
NA	TRBJ2-1	TRBV19	NA	TGTGCCAGTAGTGGAGGGGCAGAGGTCGATGAGCAGTTCTTC	CASSGGAEVDEQFF
NA	TRBJ2-3	TRBV5-1	TRBD2	TGCGCCAGCAGCTCGACTAGCGGGGGCACAGATACGCAGTATTTT	CASSSTSGGTDTQYF
once	TRBJ1-5	TRBV27	NA	TGTGCCAGCAGTAGAGGGGGTGGGGGGAATCAGCCCCAGCATTTT	CASSRGGGGNQPQHF
NA	TRBJ2-5	TRBV28	NA	TGTGCCAGCAGTTTTTTGGGAAACAGGGAGACCCAGTACTTC	CASSFLGNRETQYF
NA	TRBJ2-5	TRBV19	NA	TGTGCCAGTAGTATAGGTGGAGCCAGAAAACAAGAGACCCAGTACTTC	CASSIGGARKQETQYF
NA	TRBJ2-5	TRBV28	NA	TGTGCCAGCAGCCCGCTGGGGGTACAAGAGACCCAGTACTTC	CASSPLGVQETQYF
NA	TRBJ2-5	TRBV2	NA	TGTGCCAGCTCGGTGAGAGCACAAGAGACCCAGTACTTC	CASSVRAQETQYF
NA	TRBJ2-3	TRBV7-2	NA	TGTGCCAGCAGCTTACCCGGACTAACGCAGTATTTT	CASSLPGLTQYF
NA	TRBJ2-7	TRBV10-1	NA	TGCGCCAGCAGCCTGGGGGGTTACGAGCAGTACTTC	CASSLGGYEQYF
NA	TRBJ2-3	TRBV5-6	NA	TGTGCCAGCAGCTTATTGGACTTCTCACTTAGCACAGATACGCAGTATTTT	CASSLLDFSLSTDTQYF
NA	TRBJ1-4	TRBV6-1	NA	TGTGCCAGCACCCTGGCAGAGTCAACTAATGAAAAACTGTTTTTT	CASTLAESTNEKLFF
NA	TRBJ2-2	TRBV7-2	NA	TGTGCCAGCAGCCAGACGAGGAAGACCGGGACCCAATTCACCGGGGAGCTGTTTTTT	CASSQTRKTGTQFTGELFF
NA	TRBJ1-5	TRBV30	TRBD1	TGTGCCTGGAGTTTAGGGGGCCGGAGCAATCAGCCCCAGCATTTT	CAWSLGGRSNQPQHF
NA	TRBJ2-7	TRBV5-1	TRBD2	TGCGCCAGCAGGGGGATAGCGGGGGAGACCTACGAGCAGTACTTC	CASRGIAGETYEQYF